A single sample is the source of the 21 T cell receptor beta chains below, sequenced in a study of T cell changes during pregnancy in multiple sclerosis. Clones were sequenced by immunoSEQ multiplex PCR, and TCRdb holds only the in-frame ones, with some missing. The repertoire holds around 60,000 clones, 93% seen once, with less than 0.45% in the top ten. Sequenced material: CD4+ T cells from peripheral blood mononuclear cells, taken before pregnancy. The receptor source for this set is a female donor with multiple sclerosis, enrolled in a pregnancy study.

The V and J genes are TRBV7-2 and TRBJ1-1, with D unresolved. Trimming shortened V by 3 bases and J by 7 bases, and 15 bases separated the two germline ends. From germline, CDR1 is SGHTA and CDR2 FQGNSA. The CDR3 runs to 14 residues. The CDR3 loop is CASSLAGGRGEAFF. The CDR3 bases are TGTGCCAGCAGCTTGGCAGGAGGTCGGGGTGAAGCTTTCTTT.

The chain combines TRBV27 with TRBJ2-2, with 8 bases lining up with TRBD1. The CDR3 is 17 amino acids. The germline V gene has CDR1 MNHEY and CDR2 SMNVEV (reference sequence). V lost 5 bases to trimming and J lost 6 bases; unmatched junction nucleotides: 14. The DNA for the CDR3 is TGTGCCAGCAGTCCGACGATTACGACAGGGGCGGCCGGGGAGCTGTTTTTT. As protein: CASSPTITTGAAGELFF.

The CDR3 bases are TGTGCCAGCTCACCGACAGAAGAGACCCAGTACTTC. Translation: CASSPTEETQYF. The chain combines TRBV18 with TRBJ2-5, with D possibly matching TRBD1 (5 bases). This CDR3 has 12 residues. Germline V CDR1 and CDR2: KGHSH, LQKENI. Trimming left V 3 bases short and J 3 bases short, with 5 bases between.

The chain is built from TRBV27 and TRBJ2-2; 7 bases match TRBD1. J was trimmed by 4 bases and V by 5 bases; bases with no gene match: 7. CDR3 size: 15 residues. Germline CDR1 and CDR2: MNHEY and SMNVEV (reference sequence). The CDR3: CASSPGWTGTGELFF. The CDR3 nucleotides are TGTGCCAGCAGTCCGGGATGGACAGGCACCGGGGAGCTGTTTTTT.

The rearrangement links TRBV7-2 to TRBJ2-3; 7 bases are a match to TRBD1. V lost 5 bases to trimming and J lost 1 base; unmatched junction nucleotides: 9. From germline, CDR1 is SGHTA and CDR2 FQGNSA. This CDR3 has 16 amino acids. The CDR3 bases are TGTGCCAGCAGCGAAAGGGTCACAGGGGGCACAGATACGCAGTATTTT. It translates to CASSERVTGGTDTQYF.

The gene calls are TRBV7-6 and TRBJ1-1; perhaps TRBD1 as D (6 bases). Germline V gives CDR1 SGHVS, CDR2 FNYEAQ. Trimming cost V 4 bases and J 2 bases, with 14 bases left between them. CDR3 length: 15 amino acids. Here the CDR3 DNA reads TGTGCCAGCAGCTCAGGGTGGGGGCGAAACACTGAAGCTTTCTTT. Translating it yields CASSSGWGRNTEAFF.

This chain uses TRBV7-8 with TRBJ2-7; D gene uncertain. Germline values: CDR1 SGHVS, CDR2 FQNEAQ. The CDR3 runs 14 residues. Trimming removed 2 bases at V and 3 bases at J, with 11 bases between. The CDR3 sequence: CASSLRTVLYEQYF. The CDR3 DNA is TGTGCCAGCAGCTTACGAACGGTCCTCTACGAGCAGTACTTC.

This sequence joins TRBV29-1 and TRBJ2-1; perhaps TRBD1 as D (5 bases). The V gene's germline CDR1 is SQVTM and CDR2 ANQGSEA. Trimming shortened V by 3 bases and J by 7 bases, and 16 bases separated the two germline ends. CDR3 length: 14 amino acids. The CDR3 is CSVDRQGVRNEQFF. The DNA for the CDR3 is TGCAGCGTTGACCGCCAGGGTGTTAGGAATGAGCAGTTCTTC.

The chain has TRBV2 and TRBJ1-5; 7 nucleotides align to TRBD1. The CDR3 has 14 amino acids. The V gene end was trimmed by 7 bases and the J gene end by 0 bases; junction bases not matched to a gene: 3. Germline V gives CDR1 SNHLY, CDR2 FYNNEI. The CDR3 sequence is CASNGDSSNQPQHF. Written as DNA, the CDR3 is TGTGCCAGCAATGGGGACAGTAGCAATCAGCCCCAGCATTTT.

The chain employs TRBV5-4 and TRBJ2-5; TRBD1 matches at 9 bases. Looked up from germline, CDR1 is SGHNT and CDR2 is YYREEE (reference sequence). The length of the CDR3 is 14 residues. V lost 0 bases, J lost 4 bases, and 1 base stayed unmatched. CDR3 DNA: TGTGCCAGCAGCTTGGCGACAGGGGGAGAGACCCAGTACTTC. Amino acid sequence: CASSLATGGETQYF.

The V gene is TRBV5-1, the J gene TRBJ2-3; tentatively, D is TRBD2 (6 bases). V gave up 5 bases and J gave up 0 bases, with 13 bases separating them. Germline loops: CDR1 SGHRS, CDR2 YFSETQ. The CDR3 has 15 residues. This CDR3 is CASSTTGLSTDTQYF. In DNA, the CDR3 is TGCGCCAGCAGTACCACGGGACTTAGCACAGATACGCAGTATTTT.

The CDR3 spells CASSTIPRGRGSEQFF. For the CDR3, the DNA is TGTGCCAGCAGCACTATTCCTAGGGGGAGAGGCAGTGAGCAGTTCTTC. V is TRBV7-3 and J is TRBJ2-1, with D tentatively TRBD1 (6 bases). Trimming shortened V by 5 bases and J by 9 bases, and 23 bases separated the two germline ends. The CDR3 sequence is 16 residues long. From germline, CDR1 is SGHTA and CDR2 FQGTGA.

The chain links TRBV28 to TRBJ2-3, with TRBD2 matching 8 bases. Unmatched junction bases numbered 7, after V lost 6 bases and J lost 2 bases. The CDR3 contains 15 residues. Germline V gene sequence: CDR1 MDHEN, CDR2 SYDVKM. The CDR3, as DNA: TGTGCCAGCAGACCCAGCGGGAGAGTCACAGATACGCAGTATTTT. It specifies CASRPSGRVTDTQYF.

V gene TRBV4-2 combines with J gene TRBJ2-2; 7 bases match TRBD2. CDR1 is LGHNA, CDR2 YNFKEQ, per germline. The trim removed 3 bases at V and 5 bases at J, leaving 12 bases unmatched. The CDR3 contains 17 residues. CDR3 nucleotides: TGTGCCAGCAGCCAGGCCCCTAGCGGAGGTGGGACCGGGGAGCTGTTTTTT. Translation: CASSQAPSGGGTGELFF.

V usage is TRBV5-1 and J usage is TRBJ2-2; D call uncertain. The CDR3 is 14 amino acids. Germline V gene sequence: CDR1 SGHRS, CDR2 YFSETQ. Trimming removed 2 bases from V and 2 bases from J, with 7 bases in between. The chain's CDR3 is CASSFEPNTGELFF. The CDR3, as DNA: TGCGCCAGCAGCTTCGAGCCAAACACCGGGGAGCTGTTTTTT. The full variable domain, with the rest looked up from reference TRBV5-1 and TRBJ2-2, is KAGVTQTPRYLIKTRGQQVTLSCSPISGHRSVSWYQQTPGQGLQFLFEYFSETQRNKGNFPGRFSGRQFSNSRSEMNVSTLELGDSALYLCASSFEPNTGELFFGEGSRLTVL.

V usage is TRBV5-1 and J usage is TRBJ1-4; D might be TRBD1 (6 bases). V shed 4 bases and J shed 0 bases, with 10 bases lying between them. The CDR3 contains 15 residues. Germline-derived CDR1 and CDR2 are SGHRS and YFSETQ. CDR3 sequence reads: CASSPGTPTNEKLFF. For the CDR3, the DNA is TGCGCCAGCAGCCCCGGGACACCAACTAATGAAAAACTGTTTTTT.

The V and J genes are TRBV5-6 and TRBJ2-5; no reliable D call. The J call may not be correct, given that the DNA end is closer to TRBJ2-7. From germline, CDR1 is SGHDT and CDR2 YYEEEE. The CDR3 is 11 amino acids. The DNA for the CDR3 is TGTGCCAGCAGCTTGACTTACGAGCAGTACTTC. Its translation is CASSLTYEQYF.

This chain links TRBV9 with TRBJ2-5; TRBD2 agrees at 10 bases. Germline CDR1 is SGDLS and CDR2 is YYNGEE. J was trimmed by 2 bases and V by 3 bases; bases with no gene match: 13. This CDR3 comprises 18 residues. CDR3 DNA: TGTGCCAGCAGCGCAACGGGGGGGCTAGCGGGAGCACAAGAGACCCAGTACTTC. Its translation: CASSATGGLAGAQETQYF. Full variable domain (outside the CDR3, taken from reference TRBV9 and TRBJ2-5): DSGVTQTPKHLITATGQRVTLRCSPRSGDLSVYWYQQSLDQGLQFLIQYYNGEERAKGNILERFSAQQFPDLHSELNLSSLELGDSALYFCASSATGGLAGAQETQYFGPGTRLLVL.

The V gene is TRBV6-5, the J gene TRBJ2-3; 7 nucleotides agree with TRBD2. CDR3 length: 14 residues. CDR1 and CDR2 (germline): MNHEY, SVGAGI. V was pared by 2 bases and J by 4 bases, with 3 bases of the junction left unmatched. The CDR3 coding sequence is TGTGCCAGCAGTTACCCCGGGAGGTCAGATACGCAGTATTTT. Its translation: CASSYPGRSDTQYF.

The chain recombines TRBV7-2 with TRBJ2-2; 9 nucleotides line up with TRBD2. The junction had 10 bases not matched to a gene; V was cut back by 1 base and J by 7 bases. The CDR3 has 17 amino acids. Germline V lookup: CDR1 SGHTA, CDR2 FQGNSA. The chain's CDR3 is CASSLGVAGGPDGELFF. CDR3 bases: TGTGCCAGCAGCTTAGGGGTGGCGGGAGGGCCCGACGGGGAGCTGTTTTTT.

The chain joins TRBV29-1 to TRBJ1-2, with D uncertain. Germline V gene lookup returns CDR1 SQVTM and CDR2 ANQGSEA. V dropped 2 bases and J dropped 5 bases, with 6 bases sitting between them. The CDR3 totals 11 residues. The CDR3: CSVESGYGYTF. The CDR3 DNA follows: TGCAGCGTTGAATCAGGTTATGGCTACACCTTC.